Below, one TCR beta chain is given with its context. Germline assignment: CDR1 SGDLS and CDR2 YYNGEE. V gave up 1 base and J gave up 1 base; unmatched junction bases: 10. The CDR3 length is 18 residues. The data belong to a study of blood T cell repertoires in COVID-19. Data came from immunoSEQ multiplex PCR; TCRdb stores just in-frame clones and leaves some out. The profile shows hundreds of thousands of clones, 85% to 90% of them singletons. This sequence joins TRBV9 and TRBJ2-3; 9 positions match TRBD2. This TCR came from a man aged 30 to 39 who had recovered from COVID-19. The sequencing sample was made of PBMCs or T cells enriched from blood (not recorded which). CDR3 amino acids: CASSVTSGGGRGTDTQYF. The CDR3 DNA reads TGTGCCAGCAGCGTAACGTCGGGTGGCGGGAGGGGCACAGATACGCAGTATTTT.